Listed below are T cell receptor beta chains from one sample, sequenced in a study of response to subunit inactivated influenza vaccine. Each CDR3 protein gets one entry after TCRdb re-called the RT-PCR reads with MiXCR. Of about 310,000 distinct CDR3 sequences listed, 21% are singletons. Sequenced material: PBMCs from blood, taken less than 22 months after vaccination. These receptors all come from a man aged 50 to 75 who received an inactivated influenza vaccine. Both conserved end residues are part of each CDR3. Fields, in order: V gene, clone size, J gene, D gene, CDR3 protein, CDR3 DNA. The D gene is left open where the match is weak. Clone size is not always given. Where it is, it says once, few, many or a class for expanded clones.

V: TRBV27; size: few; J: TRBJ1-4; D: TRBD1; CDR3: CASSPDRGRRKLFF; DNA: TGTGCCAGCAGTCCAGACAGGGGGAGAAGAAAACTGTTTTTT
V: TRBV7-9; size: -; J: TRBJ1-1; D: TRBD1; CDR3: CASTDRVFTEAFF; DNA: TGTGCCAGCACGGACAGGGTTTTCACTGAAGCTTTCTTT
V: TRBV20-1; size: few; J: TRBJ2-2; D: -; CDR3: CSAVTGTGELFF; DNA: TGCAGTGCTGTGACTGGCACCGGGGAGCTGTTTTTT
V: TRBV5-1; size: many; J: TRBJ1-1; D: TRBD1; CDR3: CASSSTGGQGTEAFF; DNA: TGCGCCAGCAGCTCCACAGGGGGCCAGGGGACTGAAGCTTTCTTT
V: TRBV15; size: few; J: TRBJ2-5; D: TRBD2; CDR3: CATSRRQTSGPQETQYF; DNA: TGTGCCACCAGCAGACGTCAGACTAGCGGGCCGCAAGAGACCCAGTACTTC
V: TRBV4-2; size: -; J: TRBJ2-7; D: -; CDR3: CASSQTGTLDHEQYF; DNA: TGTGCCAGCAGCCAGACAGGGACTCTAGACCACGAGCAGTACTTC
V: TRBV28; size: few; J: TRBJ2-3; D: TRBD2; CDR3: CASSLVTSGRTDTQYF; DNA: TGTGCCAGCAGTTTGGTAACTAGCGGGAGAACAGATACGCAGTATTTT
V: TRBV20-1; size: few; J: TRBJ1-3; D: TRBD1; CDR3: CSALTGGFGNTIYF; DNA: TGCAGTGCACTAACAGGGGGCTTTGGAAACACCATATATTTT
V: TRBV4-3; size: -; J: TRBJ1-4; D: -; CDR3: CASSRTFKGVNEKLFF; DNA: TGCGCCAGCAGCCGGACCTTTAAGGGGGTTAATGAAAAACTGTTTTTT
V: TRBV19; size: -; J: TRBJ1-1; D: -; CDR3: CASSPEIGQNTEAFF; DNA: TGTGCCAGTAGTCCCGAAATCGGACAGAACACTGAAGCTTTCTTT
V: TRBV6-1; size: -; J: TRBJ1-1; D: -; CDR3: CASSSSRFTEAFF; DNA: TGTGCCAGCAGTAGCTCAAGATTCACTGAAGCTTTCTTT
V: TRBV12-3/TRBV12-4; size: many; J: TRBJ1-3; D: -; CDR3: CASRRQEILGNTIYF; DNA: TGTGCCAGCAGGCGACAGGAGATCCTAGGAAACACCATATATTTT
V: TRBV4-3; size: -; J: TRBJ2-1; D: -; CDR3: CASSQALLTRNEQFF; DNA: TGCGCCAGCAGCCAAGCCCTTCTTACTCGTAATGAGCAGTTCTTC
V: TRBV5-1; size: few; J: TRBJ1-4; D: TRBD1; CDR3: CASSLGQGTEKLFF; DNA: TGCGCCAGCAGCTTGGGACAGGGGACGGAAAAACTGTTTTTT
V: TRBV9; size: few; J: TRBJ2-2; D: -; CDR3: CASSVQGGNTGELFF; DNA: TGTGCCAGCAGCGTCCAGGGGGGGAACACCGGGGAGCTGTTTTTT
V: TRBV23-1; size: many; J: TRBJ1-6; D: TRBD1; CDR3: CASGTLDCGTDAYNSPLHF; DNA: TGCGCCAGCGGGACATTAGATTGTGGGACAGACGCCTATAATTCACCCCTCCACTTT
V: TRBV12-3/TRBV12-4; size: -; J: TRBJ1-5; D: -; CDR3: CASSLEGRGSNQPQHF; DNA: TGTGCCAGCAGTTTAGAGGGCAGGGGTAGCAATCAGCCCCAGCATTTT
V: TRBV28; size: few; J: TRBJ2-3; D: -; CDR3: CASSFDTDTQYF; DNA: TGTGCCAGCAGTTTCGATACAGATACGCAGTATTTT
V: TRBV2; size: few; J: TRBJ2-1; D: -; CDR3: CASSELKGLRDNEQFF; DNA: TGTGCCAGCAGTGAGCTAAAGGGGCTTCGGGACAATGAGCAGTTCTTC
V: TRBV5-6; size: -; J: TRBJ1-4; D: -; CDR3: CASSLAAGTFEKLFF; DNA: TGTGCCAGCAGCTTGGCGGCTGGGACTTTTGAAAAACTGTTTTTT
V: TRBV7-2; size: -; J: TRBJ2-1; D: -; CDR3: CASSLPTRRNEQFF; DNA: TGTGCCAGCAGCTTACCCACCCGGCGGAATGAGCAGTTCTTC
V: TRBV6-1; size: many; J: TRBJ1-1; D: -; CDR3: CASRTGTTRGNTEAFF; DNA: TGTGCCAGCAGGACCGGGACAACAAGGGGGAACACTGAAGCTTTCTTT
V: TRBV19; size: -; J: TRBJ2-2; D: -; CDR3: CATFGFGTGELFF; DNA: TGTGCCACGTTTGGGTTCGGCACCGGGGAGCTGTTTTTT
V: TRBV11-2; size: many; J: TRBJ2-1; D: -; CDR3: CASSLVASVSYNEQFF; DNA: TGTGCCAGCAGCTTGGTAGCGTCAGTCTCCTACAATGAGCAGTTCTTC
V: TRBV4-3; size: -; J: TRBJ1-1; D: TRBD1; CDR3: CASSQGTGFGTEAFF; DNA: TGCGCCAGCAGCCAGGGGACAGGGTTCGGCACTGAAGCTTTCTTT
V: TRBV7-9; size: few; J: TRBJ2-7; D: TRBD1; CDR3: CASSLQQGERFYEQYF; DNA: TGTGCCAGCAGCTTACAACAGGGGGAAAGGTTCTACGAGCAGTACTTC
V: TRBV2; size: -; J: TRBJ1-2; D: -; CDR3: CASRQEINYGYTF; DNA: TGTGCCAGCAGACAGGAGATTAACTATGGCTACACCTTC
V: TRBV7-3; size: -; J: TRBJ2-1; D: -; CDR3: CASSQGSSGSYNEQFF; DNA: TGTGCCAGCAGCCAGGGGTCTAGCGGCTCCTACAATGAGCAGTTCTTC